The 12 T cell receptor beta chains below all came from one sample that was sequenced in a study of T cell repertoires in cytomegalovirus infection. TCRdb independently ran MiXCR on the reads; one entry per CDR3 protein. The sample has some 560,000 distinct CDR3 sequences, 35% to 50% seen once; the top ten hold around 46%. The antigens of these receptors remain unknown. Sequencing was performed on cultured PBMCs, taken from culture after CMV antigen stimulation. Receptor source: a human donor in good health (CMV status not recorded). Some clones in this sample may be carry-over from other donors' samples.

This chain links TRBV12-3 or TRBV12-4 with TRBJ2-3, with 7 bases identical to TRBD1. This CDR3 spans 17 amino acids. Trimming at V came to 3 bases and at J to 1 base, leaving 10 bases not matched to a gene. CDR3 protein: CASSFRATGLRTDTQYF. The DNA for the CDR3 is TGTGCCAGCAGTTTTAGAGCGACAGGGCTTCGCACAGATACGCAGTATTTT.

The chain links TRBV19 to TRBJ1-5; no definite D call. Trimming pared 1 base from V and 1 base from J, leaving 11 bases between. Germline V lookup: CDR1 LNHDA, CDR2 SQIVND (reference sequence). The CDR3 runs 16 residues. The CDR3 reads CASSIVGFDSNQPQHF. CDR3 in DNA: TGTGCCAGTAGTATAGTGGGGTTTGACAGCAATCAGCCCCAGCATTTT.

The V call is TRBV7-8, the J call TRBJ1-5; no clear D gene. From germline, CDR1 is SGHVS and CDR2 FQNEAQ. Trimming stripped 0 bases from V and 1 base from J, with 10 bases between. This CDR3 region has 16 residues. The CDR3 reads CASSLAGKISNQPQHF. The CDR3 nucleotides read TGTGCCAGCAGCTTAGCAGGGAAGATAAGCAATCAGCCCCAGCATTTT.

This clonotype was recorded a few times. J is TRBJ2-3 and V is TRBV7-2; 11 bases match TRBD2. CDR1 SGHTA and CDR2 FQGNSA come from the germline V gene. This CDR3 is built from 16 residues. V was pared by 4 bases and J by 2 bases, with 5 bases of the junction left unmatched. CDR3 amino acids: CASSSLAGGVTDTQYF. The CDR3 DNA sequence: TGTGCCAGCAGCTCCCTAGCGGGGGGTGTCACAGATACGCAGTATTTT.

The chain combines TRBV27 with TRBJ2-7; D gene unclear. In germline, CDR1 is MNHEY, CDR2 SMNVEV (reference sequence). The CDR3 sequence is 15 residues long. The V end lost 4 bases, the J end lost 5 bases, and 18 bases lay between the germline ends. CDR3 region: CASSSLGLGQDEQYF. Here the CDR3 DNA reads TGTGCCAGCAGTTCCCTTGGGTTGGGTCAGGACGAGCAGTACTTC.

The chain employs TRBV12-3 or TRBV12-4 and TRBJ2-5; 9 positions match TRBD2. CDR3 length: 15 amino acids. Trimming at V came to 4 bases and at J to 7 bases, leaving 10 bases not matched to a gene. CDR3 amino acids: CASSSPGTSLGTQYF. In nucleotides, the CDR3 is TGTGCCAGCAGTTCGCCCGGGACTAGCCTAGGGACCCAGTACTTC.

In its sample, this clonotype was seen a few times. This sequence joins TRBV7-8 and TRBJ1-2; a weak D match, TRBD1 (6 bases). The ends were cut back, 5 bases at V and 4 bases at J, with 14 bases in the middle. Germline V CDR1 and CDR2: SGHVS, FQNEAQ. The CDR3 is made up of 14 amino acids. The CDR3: CASSPPGAVYGYTF. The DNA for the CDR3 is TGTGCCAGCAGCCCCCCGGGGGCCGTCTATGGCTACACCTTC.

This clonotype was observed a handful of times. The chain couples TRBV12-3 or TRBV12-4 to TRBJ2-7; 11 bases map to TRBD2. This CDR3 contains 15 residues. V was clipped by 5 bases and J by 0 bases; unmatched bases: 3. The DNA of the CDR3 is TGTGCCAGCAGTATAGGACTAGCGGGCTCCTACGAGCAGTACTTC. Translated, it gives CASSIGLAGSYEQYF.

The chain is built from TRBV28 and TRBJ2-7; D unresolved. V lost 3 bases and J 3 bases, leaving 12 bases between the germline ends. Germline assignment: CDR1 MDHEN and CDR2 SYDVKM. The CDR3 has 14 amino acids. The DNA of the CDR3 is TGTGCCAGCAGTTTGGTCGGATTTCGCTACGAGCAGTACTTC. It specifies CASSLVGFRYEQYF.

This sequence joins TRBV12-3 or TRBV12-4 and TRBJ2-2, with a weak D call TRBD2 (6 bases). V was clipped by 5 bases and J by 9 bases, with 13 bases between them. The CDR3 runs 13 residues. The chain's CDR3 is CASSPELARELFF. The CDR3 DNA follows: TGTGCCAGCAGTCCCGAACTAGCCCGGGAGCTGTTTTTT.

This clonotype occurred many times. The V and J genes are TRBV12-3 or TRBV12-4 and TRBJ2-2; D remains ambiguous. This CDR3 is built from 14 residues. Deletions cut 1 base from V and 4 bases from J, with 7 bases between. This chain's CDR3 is CASSLEGGTGELFF. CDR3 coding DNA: TGTGCCAGCAGTTTAGAGGGCGGCACCGGGGAGCTGTTTTTT.

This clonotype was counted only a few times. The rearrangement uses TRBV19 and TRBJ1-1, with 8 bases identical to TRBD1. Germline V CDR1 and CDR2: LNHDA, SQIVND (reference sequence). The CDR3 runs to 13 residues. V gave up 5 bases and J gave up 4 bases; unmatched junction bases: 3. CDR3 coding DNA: TGTGCCAGTAGTGCCAGGGGGCCCACTGAAGCTTTCTTT. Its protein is CASSARGPTEAFF.